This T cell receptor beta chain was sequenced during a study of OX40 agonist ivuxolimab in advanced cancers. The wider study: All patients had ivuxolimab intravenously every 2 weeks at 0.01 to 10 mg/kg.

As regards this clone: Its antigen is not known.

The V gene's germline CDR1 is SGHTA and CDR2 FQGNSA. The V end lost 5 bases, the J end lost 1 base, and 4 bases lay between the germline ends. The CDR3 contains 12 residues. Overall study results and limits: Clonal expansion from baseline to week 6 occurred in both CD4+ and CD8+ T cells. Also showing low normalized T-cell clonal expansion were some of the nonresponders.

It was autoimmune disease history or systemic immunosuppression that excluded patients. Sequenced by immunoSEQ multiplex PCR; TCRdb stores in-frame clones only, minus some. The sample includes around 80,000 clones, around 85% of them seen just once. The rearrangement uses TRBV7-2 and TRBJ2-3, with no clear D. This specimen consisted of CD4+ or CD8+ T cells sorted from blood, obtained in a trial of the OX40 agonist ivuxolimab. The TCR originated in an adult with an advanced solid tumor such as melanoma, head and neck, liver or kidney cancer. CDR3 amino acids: CASSPGTDTQYF. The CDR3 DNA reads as TGTGCCAGCAGCCCAGGCACAGATACGCAGTATTTT.